This T cell receptor (beta chain) comes out of a study of CD8+ T cells in alopecia areata. Specified treatment: oral pan-JAK inhibitor, 5-10 mg twice daily. This clone was found a few times. Following extraction, RNA underwent reverse transcription to cDNA, which served as the sequencing template. The data were produced by immunoSEQ multiplex PCR, yet TCRdb's version contains in-frame clones alone and is incomplete. The table shows 150,000 to 200,000 clones, with roughly three fifths occurring only once. The sequencing used CD4+ T cells sorted from blood, collected at week 4, from a patient treated with tofacitinib. The receptor comes from a human donor with alopecia areata.

The CDR3 spells CSVDGLDTDTQYF. CDR3 nucleotide sequence: TGCAGCGTTGACGGGCTTGATACAGATACGCAGTATTTT. The chain employs TRBV29-1 and TRBJ2-3; D not resolved. Germline values: CDR1 SQVTM, CDR2 ANQGSEA. V shed 3 bases and J shed 3 bases, with 10 bases lying between them. This CDR3 is built from 13 residues.